This T cell receptor beta chain came from a study of blood T cell repertoires in COVID-19 (dated by TCRdb to the early 2020s). Regarding the complete study: Samples from collaborators originated in the United States, Italy and Spain and spanned both the acute and convalescent phases of COVID-19. The material from the prospective study consisted of cDNA or gDNA derived from T cells, B-cell-depleted T cells, or PBMCs. Where HLA class I and class II types were available, the types were taken from metadata supplied by the sample provider, not from assay-based typing. Samples came from the ongoing ImmuneRACE study (first 160 participants) plus 1,254 subjects from 6 global collaborators. A freely available public database, intended as a resource for researchers studying the immune response to SARS-CoV-2, is where the repertoires were released. Subjects who had been exposed to COVID-19, were actively infected with it, or had recovered from it provided the deeply sampled blood TCRbeta repertoires that made up the dataset. The sample metadata nearly always contained a de-identified subject ID, COVID-19 status, age in years and sex. The paper as a whole reports these results and caveats: The amount of clinical and demographic metadata varied by source and participant and was provided uncurated.

TCRbeta CDR3 regions were amplified from genomic DNA by means of the immunoSEQ Assay, a bias-controlled multiplex PCR. On the study's bioinformatics: Nucleated cell counts per sample were estimated from amplification of reference gene primers within the assay. Sequence reads were collapsed and filtered to measure the absolute abundance of every unique TCRbeta CDR3 rearrangement. For each sample, productive Simpson clonality was calculated as the square root of Simpson's diversity index over productive rearrangements. Here the immuneACCESS table is served through TCRdb, limited to in-frame sequences with V and J called. Missing clones are a known gap in these copies; in checked studies unresolved V genes cover under half, and the rest lacks a known reason. D and trimming were read from the DNA, whereas the V and J calls and clone size are those reported in that table. The sample yields 250,000 to 400,000 clones; about nine tenths were counted once. 1.6% of the sample lies in the top ten.

At one collaborating source in Seattle, patients were enrolled during active infection and were followed longitudinally through the course of disease. Whole blood was collected in K2EDTA tubes by collaborating institutions according to the institutions' own protocols. Collaborator samples were shipped for TCRbeta analysis as frozen whole blood, isolated PBMCs, or DNA extracted from either sample type. With respect to this clone: Its antigen remains undetermined. No base quality values were provided; no much bigger clone lies one nucleotide off.

V is clipped by 0 bases and J by 4 bases, and the sequence between their germline boundaries is 8 bases long. CDR1 and CDR2 were assigned from the germline V gene as SGHRS and YFSETQ. The CDR3 runs 14 amino acids, cysteine and phenylalanine included. The retained sequence is limited to the CDR3, 42 bases, with the frame set at the first base. The sequenced sample consisted of peripheral blood. The rearranged segments are TRBV5-1 and TRBJ2-1, and perhaps TRBD2 as D gene, on 6 matching bases. This clonotype was sampled from a woman younger than 45 with COVID-19, enrolled during active disease. CDR3 loop: CASSLGGLYNEQFF. The DNA reads TGCGCCAGCAGCTTGGGGGGACTTTACAATGAGCAGTTCTTC.